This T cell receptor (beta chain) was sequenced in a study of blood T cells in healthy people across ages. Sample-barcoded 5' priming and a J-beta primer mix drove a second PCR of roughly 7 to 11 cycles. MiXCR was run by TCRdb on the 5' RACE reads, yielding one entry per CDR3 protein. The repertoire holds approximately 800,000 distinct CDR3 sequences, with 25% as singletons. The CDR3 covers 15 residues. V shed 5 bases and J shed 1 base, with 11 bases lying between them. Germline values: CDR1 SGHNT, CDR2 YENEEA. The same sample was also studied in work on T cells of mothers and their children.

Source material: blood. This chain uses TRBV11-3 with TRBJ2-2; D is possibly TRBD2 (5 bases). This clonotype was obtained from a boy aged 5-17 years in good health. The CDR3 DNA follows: TGTGCCAGCAGCCTACGGGCGGGGAACACCGGGGAGCTGTTTTTT. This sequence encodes CASSLRAGNTGELFF.